These 14 T cell receptor beta chains were sequenced from one sample in a study of blood T cell repertoires in COVID-19. TCRdb's table, derived via immunoSEQ multiplex PCR, lists solely in-frame clones and lacks some. The data show fewer than 350,000 clones, just over 90% seen once. The sequenced sample was PBMCs or T cells enriched from blood (not recorded which). Every receptor here comes from a middle-aged woman with acute COVID-19.

The rearrangement joins TRBV19 to TRBJ1-6; no clear D. The germline V gene encodes CDR1 LNHDA and CDR2 SQIVND (reference sequence). This CDR3 comprises 13 residues. Trimming left V 8 bases short and J 7 bases short, with 12 bases between. The CDR3 loop is CASSARGNSPLHF. The CDR3 DNA sequence: TGTGCCAGTTCCGCACGCGGGAATTCACCCCTCCACTTT.

The CDR3 DNA follows: TGCGCCAGCAGCCAACCTAGACAGGGTAACTATGGCTACACCTTC. It is translated as CASSQPRQGNYGYTF. The chain recombines TRBV4-1 with TRBJ1-2; 7 nucleotides align to TRBD1. CDR3 size: 15 residues. The V gene's germline CDR1 is MGHRA and CDR2 YSYEKL. Trimming removed 2 bases from V and 1 base from J; junction bases left unmatched: 4.

This chain uses TRBV5-1 with TRBJ1-1; 11 positions match TRBD1. Germline V lookup: CDR1 SGHRS, CDR2 YFSETQ. The CDR3 has 14 residues. The V gene end was trimmed by 4 bases and the J gene end by 4 bases; junction bases not matched to a gene: 3. CDR3 in amino acids: CASSRGQGGTEAFF. CDR3 DNA sequence: TGCGCCAGCAGCAGGGGACAGGGGGGCACTGAAGCTTTCTTT.

The chain has TRBV28 and TRBJ1-6, with 8 bases matching TRBD1. This CDR3 contains 15 residues. V lost 5 bases and J lost 3; bases outside the gene matches: 3. The germline gives CDR1 MDHEN, CDR2 SYDVKM. The CDR3 sequence: CASSPGTGYNSPLHF. The CDR3 DNA follows: TGTGCCAGCAGTCCCGGGACAGGCTATAATTCACCCCTCCACTTT.

The rearrangement joins TRBV4-1 to TRBJ2-1; 9 bases align to TRBD2. J was trimmed by 0 bases and V by 5 bases; bases with no gene match: 8. Germline V gene sequence: CDR1 MGHRA, CDR2 YSYEKL. The CDR3 consists of 17 residues. The CDR3 sequence is CASSTRTSVGSYNEQFF. In DNA form, the CDR3 reads TGCGCCAGCAGCACCCGGACTAGCGTGGGCTCCTACAATGAGCAGTTCTTC.

This CDR3 is CSVDPHNREGETQYF. The CDR3 DNA follows: TGCAGCGTTGATCCCCACAACAGGGAGGGCGAGACCCAGTACTTC. The chain combines TRBV29-1 with TRBJ2-5; weak D call: TRBD2 (7 bases). This CDR3 contains 15 residues. The V and J ends lost 3 bases and 5 bases respectively, with 19 bases between them. Germline V gene lookup returns CDR1 SQVTM and CDR2 ANQGSEA.

The rearrangement links TRBV5-4 to TRBJ1-1; possibly TRBD1 for D (6 bases). The germline V and J ends were trimmed by 2 bases and 5 bases, with 19 bases remaining between them. This CDR3 comprises 16 residues. CDR1 is SGHNT and CDR2 is YYREEE in the germline V gene (reference sequence). The DNA for the CDR3 is TGTGCCAGCAGCTTTGGCGCGGGGGGGGCCGGGACTGAAGCTTTCTTT. Its protein product is CASSFGAGGAGTEAFF. The full variable domain, rest sourced from reference TRBV5-4 and TRBJ1-1, is ETGVTQSPTHLIKTRGQQVTLRCSSQSGHNTVSWYQQALGQGPQFIFQYYREEENGRGNFPPRFSGLQFPNYSSELNVNALELDDSALYLCASSFGAGGAGTEAFFGQGTRLTVV.

The chain has TRBV4-2 and TRBJ2-5; perhaps TRBD2 as D (7 bases). From germline, CDR1 is LGHNA and CDR2 YNFKEQ. V was clipped by 2 bases and J by 2 bases, with 18 bases between them. This CDR3 comprises 17 residues. The CDR3 DNA sequence: TGTGCCAGCAGCCAAAGCCCCCCGGGGGGCTTACAAGAGACCCAGTACTTC. It specifies CASSQSPPGGLQETQYF.

V and J are TRBV7-6 and TRBJ1-1; TRBD1 aligns across 10 bases. V shed 3 bases and J 2 bases; nucleotides not matched to a gene: 6. In germline, CDR1 is SGHVS, CDR2 FNYEAQ. CDR3 length: 16 amino acids. Here the CDR3 DNA reads TGTGCCAGCAGCTTCCGCCGGGACAGGGGAAACACTGAAGCTTTCTTT. It is translated as CASSFRRDRGNTEAFF.

The genes are TRBV7-9 and TRBJ2-3, with D tentatively TRBD2 (5 bases). The CDR3 totals 15 residues. Germline CDR1 is SEHNR and CDR2 is FQNEAQ (reference sequence). Trimming stripped 3 bases from V and 3 bases from J, with 13 bases between. DNA of the CDR3: TGTGCCAGCAGCTTCGGGGAAGGATTTACAGATACGCAGTATTTT. Protein product: CASSFGEGFTDTQYF.

This clone has a single count. The V and J genes are TRBV24-1 and TRBJ2-1; 9 positions match TRBD2. The germline gives CDR1 KGHDR, CDR2 SFDVKD. After removal of 3 bases from V and 9 bases from J, the junction contained 5 bases not matched to a gene. The CDR3 has 14 amino acids. The CDR3 DNA reads as TGTGCCACCAGTGATCCCGGGCGGGGGGGTGAGCAGTTCTTC. Its translation: CATSDPGRGGEQFF.

The rearrangement joins TRBV21-1 to TRBJ1-2; the table names TRBD1, a call not compared with the DNA. TRBV21-1 is deemed a pseudogene. The length of the CDR3 is 15 residues. The CDR3 bases are TGTGCCAGCAGCAAAAAACAGGGAAAAAACTATGGCTACACCTTC. Translated, it gives CASSKKQGKNYGYTF.

The chain links TRBV5-5 to TRBJ1-2; TRBD1 agrees at 8 bases. V was clipped by 0 bases and J by 4 bases; unmatched bases: 5. In germline, CDR1 is SGHKS, CDR2 YYEKEE (reference sequence). CDR3 length: 15 residues. CDR3: CASSLARDRLYGYTF. The CDR3 region has the DNA TGTGCCAGCAGCTTGGCTCGGGACAGGCTCTATGGCTACACCTTC. The full variable domain, in which reference TRBV5-5 and TRBJ1-2 provide the parts outside the CDR3, is DAGVTQSPTHLIKTRGQQVTLRCSPISGHKSVSWYQQVLGQGPQFIFQYYEKEERGRGNFPDRFSARQFPNYSSELNVNALLLGDSALYLCASSLARDRLYGYTFGSGTRLTVV.

The chain recombines TRBV14 with TRBJ1-5, with D tentatively TRBD1 (6 bases). Trimming left V 5 bases short and J 4 bases short, with 21 bases between. Looked up from germline, CDR1 is SGHDN and CDR2 is FVKESK. The CDR3 runs 17 residues. The CDR3 region is CASSLFPGGPTNQPQHF. The CDR3 nucleotides are TGTGCCAGCAGCTTGTTCCCGGGGGGCCCTACTAATCAGCCCCAGCATTTT.